Shown below are 21 T cell receptor beta chains from a single sample sequenced in a study of Graves' ophthalmopathy and Graves' hyperthyroidism (dated by TCRdb to between 2018 and 2020). Sequencing instrument: Illumina HiSeq 2000. For repertoire sequencing, the TCR beta CDR3 regions were amplified from RNA transcripts. The first round was an RT-PCR using HTBI primers with the Qiagen OneStep RT-PCR kit, and this first round was followed by a second-round multiplex PCR, then size selection and purification. TCRdb itself trimmed the public reads at Q25 with fastp, ran MiXCR and retained productive beta chains. Every CDR3 protein is listed once, alongside the most common genes and DNA of its rows. This sample comprises 650,000 to 900,000 distinct CDR3 sequences, 35% to 50% of them detected only once. Together, the top ten hold less than 55% of the sample. The source material was peripheral blood. The receptors derive from an adult man with Graves' ophthalmopathy.

This clonotype was detected a few times. V is TRBV7-9 and J is TRBJ2-7; 8 positions match TRBD2. CDR3 length: 13 residues. CDR1 and CDR2 (germline): SEHNR, FQNEAQ (reference sequence). Trimming took 6 bases from V and 6 from J; bases not matched to a gene: 7. CDR3 region: CASSSGGGREQYF. CDR3 DNA: TGTGCCAGCAGTTCCGGCGGGGGGCGCGAGCAGTACTTC.

Regarding this clonotype: A much larger clone differs by one base, so this may be a read error. J is TRBJ1-2 and V is TRBV9, with D possibly being TRBD1 (6 bases). The CDR3 length is 16 residues. Germline assignment: CDR1 SGDLS and CDR2 YYNGEE. The CDR3 bases are TGTGCCAGCAGCCCTACTCATGCGGACAGACAGTATGGCTGCACCTTC. It codes for CASSPTHADRQYGCTF.

This clonotype was recorded many times. The CDR3 is CASSFLKGAYSNQPQHF. The CDR3 coding sequence is TGTGCCAGCAGCTTCCTCAAGGGGGCTTATAGCAATCAGCCCCAGCATTTT. J is TRBJ1-5 and V is TRBV7-9, with 7 bases lining up with TRBD1. Germline CDR1 is SEHNR and CDR2 is FQNEAQ (reference sequence). The J segment lost 0 bases and the V segment lost 3 bases, leaving 8 bases of the junction unmatched. The CDR3 is made up of 17 amino acids.

This clonotype has just a few counts. The chain links TRBV2 to TRBJ1-2; D gene ambiguous. CDR3 length: 16 residues. CDR1 and CDR2 from the germline V gene are SNHLY and FYNNEI. V was shortened by 5 bases and J by 0 bases, with 16 bases between the two germline ends. The CDR3 nucleotides read TGTGCCAGCAGTTTATTAGGGTCGGCAGCTAACTATGGCTACACCTTC. The encoded protein is CASSLLGSAANYGYTF.

The sample holds a few counts of this clonotype. The chain is built from TRBV7-9 and TRBJ2-6, with D unclear. Germline CDR1 and CDR2: SEHNR and FQNEAQ (reference sequence). The CDR3 is made up of 17 amino acids. The V gene lost 1 base and the J gene lost 0 bases, with 10 bases spanning the gap. CDR3 amino acids: CASSLERSLSGANVLTF. The CDR3 DNA is TGTGCCAGCAGCTTAGAACGGTCGCTCTCTGGGGCCAACGTCCTGACTTTC.

The rearrangement joins TRBV20-1 to TRBJ2-5; TRBD1 aligns across 8 bases. Germline V gene data show CDR1 as DFQATT and CDR2 as SNEGSKA (reference sequence). V shed 0 bases and J 1 base; nucleotides not matched to a gene: 4. CDR3 size: 15 residues. In DNA, the CDR3 is TGCAGTGCTAGAGATCCCACAGGGGGCCAAGAGACCCAGTACTTC. As protein: CSARDPTGGQETQYF.

The CDR3 nucleotides are TGCAGCGTTGAGCTCCCCAGGGAGCTTGGTTCACCCCTCCACTTT. This gives the protein CSVELPRELGSPLHF. The V gene is TRBV29-1, the J gene TRBJ1-6; a possible D gene is TRBD1 (5 bases). From germline, CDR1 is SQVTM and CDR2 ANQGSEA. With 3 bases removed from V and 9 bases from J, the gap between germline ends came to 18 bases. This CDR3 has 15 amino acids.

This clonotype was observed at least ten times. A much larger clone is a single base away; this may be a read error. The gene calls are TRBV29-1 and TRBJ1-2; D might be TRBD1 (6 bases). CDR3 length: 13 residues. CDR1 is SQVTM and CDR2 is ANQGSEA in the germline V gene. V was pared by 8 bases and J by 2 bases, with 15 bases between. CDR3 sequence: CSSRTESNYGYTF. CDR3 DNA sequence: TGCAGCTCCCGGACAGAGTCGAACTATGGCTACACCTTC.

V is TRBV2 and J is TRBJ1-5; possibly TRBD1 for D (5 bases). Germline V gene data show CDR1 as SNHLY and CDR2 as FYNNEI. CDR3 length equals 15 residues. V lost 1 base and J 9 bases, leaving 16 bases between the germline ends. CDR3: CASSEVGVAAVPQHF. The CDR3 bases are TGTGCCAGCAGTGAAGTGGGGGTCGCCGCGGTGCCCCAGCATTTT.

This clonotype was detected many times. The chain is built from TRBV10-3 and TRBJ1-2, with TRBD1 matching 10 bases. The V segment lost 3 bases and the J segment 2 bases; nucleotides outside the gene matches: 6. Germline V gene lookup returns CDR1 ENHRY and CDR2 SYGVKD. The CDR3 runs to 16 residues. The CDR3 region has the DNA TGTGCCATCAGTGATCCCCGGGACAGGGGAAACTATGGCTACACCTTC. This translates into CAISDPRDRGNYGYTF.

The table lists this clonotype with a few counts. V and J are TRBV12-3 or TRBV12-4 and TRBJ1-1; D ambiguous. V was shortened by 0 bases and J by 0 bases, with 8 bases between the two germline ends. The CDR3 is 15 amino acids. The chain's CDR3 is CASSLAYSMNTEAFF. CDR3 DNA: TGTGCCAGCAGTTTAGCGTACAGCATGAACACTGAAGCTTTCTTT.

The V call is TRBV10-3, the J call TRBJ2-5, with TRBD1 identical over 11 bases. The germline V gene encodes CDR1 ENHRY and CDR2 SYGVKD. This CDR3 is built from 14 residues. J lost 6 bases, V lost 10 bases, and 10 bases had no gene match. CDR3 loop: CASRPGQGAKTQYF. The DNA of the CDR3 is TGTGCCAGCAGGCCCGGACAGGGGGCGAAGACCCAGTACTTC.

The rearrangement links TRBV6-5 to TRBJ1-1, with no clear D. Germline V gene sequence: CDR1 MNHEY, CDR2 SVGAGI. This CDR3 is built from 14 residues. The V end was cut by 7 bases, the J end by 2 bases, with 14 bases between. The CDR3 sequence is CASKVGIKNTEAFF. The CDR3 DNA is TGTGCCAGCAAAGTGGGGATCAAAAACACTGAAGCTTTCTTT.

CDR3 bases: TGTGCCAGCACCGGGGGGACAGTCTCTGGAAACACCATATATTTT. Translated: CASTGGTVSGNTIYF. The genes are TRBV12-3 or TRBV12-4 and TRBJ1-3; 7 nucleotides match TRBD1. The CDR3 spans 15 residues. The ends lost 7 bases at V and 0 bases at J; junction bases unmatched: 6.

This chain joins TRBV6-1 and TRBJ1-5; D unresolved. V lost 0 bases and J lost 6, with 9 bases in between. The CDR3 has 14 amino acids. Per germline, CDR1 MNHNS and CDR2 SASEGT. In DNA, the CDR3 is TGTGCCAGCAGTGAAGCCGCCCGCGGTCAGCCCCAGCATTTT. It specifies CASSEAARGQPQHF.

This sequence joins TRBV5-4 and TRBJ1-2; D remains unclear. This CDR3 has 15 residues. V was trimmed by 0 bases and J by 7 bases, leaving 16 bases between them. Per the germline V gene, CDR1 is SGHNT and CDR2 is YYREEE (reference sequence). CDR3 sequence reads: CASSLEEGSSLGYTF. In DNA form, the CDR3 reads TGTGCCAGCAGCTTGGAGGAGGGATCTTCGCTTGGCTACACCTTC.

The rearrangement joins TRBV6-5 to TRBJ2-7; 11 bases fit TRBD2. Trimming took 5 bases from V and 3 from J; bases not matched to a gene: 9. This CDR3 comprises 16 residues. Germline assignment: CDR1 MNHEY and CDR2 SVGAGI. CDR3 DNA sequence: TGTGCCAGCAGTCGGGCTAGCGGGGGGTCGATCTACGAGCAGTACTTC. It translates to CASSRASGGSIYEQYF.

This clonotype has just a few counts. The gene calls are TRBV3-1 and TRBJ1-2, with D maybe TRBD1 (5 bases). CDR3 length: 16 amino acids. Trimming removed 2 bases from V and 2 bases from J, with 15 bases in between. Germline V gives CDR1 LGHDT, CDR2 YNNKEL (reference sequence). The CDR3 DNA follows: TGTGCCAGCAGCCAACGAGGAGGGGCCGGGAACTATGGCTACACCTTC. It is translated as CASSQRGGAGNYGYTF.

The chain has TRBV12-3 or TRBV12-4 and TRBJ2-7, with a weak D call TRBD1 (5 bases). The CDR3 is 17 residues long. V dropped 3 bases and J dropped 2 bases, with 20 bases sitting between them. As DNA, the CDR3 is TGTGCCAGCAGTTTGGAACTCGGACACTCCGACCCCTACGAGCAGTACTTC. Protein: CASSLELGHSDPYEQYF.

A note on this clonotype: Possible read error: a much larger clone is one base away. The chain employs TRBV7-3 and TRBJ1-1; D might be TRBD1 (5 bases). Germline V gives CDR1 SGHTA, CDR2 FQGTGA. The CDR3 is 14 amino acids. Trimming left V 2 bases short and J 1 base short, with 8 bases between. The CDR3 sequence: CASSLLGRNTEAFF. The CDR3 nucleotides read TGTGCCAGCAGCTTACTGGGACGGAACACTGAAGCTTTCTTT.

This chain joins TRBV7-2 and TRBJ2-7; the match to TRBD2 covers 10 bases. CDR1 and CDR2 from the germline V gene are SGHTA and FQGNSA. With 4 bases clipped from V and 0 bases from J, the junction kept 3 bases outside the gene matches. The CDR3 runs to 15 residues. The CDR3 here is CASSSSGGRSYEQYF. CDR3 sequence (DNA): TGTGCCAGCAGCTCTAGCGGGGGTCGCTCCTACGAGCAGTACTTC.